What follows are 13 T cell receptor beta chains derived from one specimen sequenced in a study of T cells in Graves' hyperthyroidism and ophthalmopathy. Amplified regions were TCR beta CDR3 sequences from RNA transcripts. When the TCR CDR3 underwent first-round RT-PCR, the HTBI primer set was used. MiXCR was run by TCRdb on the multiplex PCR reads, yielding one entry per CDR3 protein. The sample shows about 640,000 distinct CDR3 sequences, around 20% of them seen only once. The sequenced material came from blood. The receptors here all came from a man younger than 40 with Graves' ophthalmopathy.

The V call is TRBV28, the J call TRBJ2-1; 9 bases agree with TRBD1. J lost 7 bases, V lost 6 bases, and 10 bases had no gene match. The germline gives CDR1 MDHEN, CDR2 SYDVKM. This CDR3 is 15 amino acids long. The CDR3 DNA follows: TGTGCCAGCAGCTCCACCGGGACAGGGTTGAATGAGCAGTTCTTC. As protein: CASSSTGTGLNEQFF. Filled out from reference TRBV28 and TRBJ2-1, the complete variable domain reads DVKVTQSSRYLVKRTGEKVFLECVQDMDHENMFWYRQDPGLGLRLIYFSYDVKMKEKGDIPEGYSVSREKKERFSLILESASTNQTSMYLCASSSTGTGLNEQFFGPGTRLTVL.

This clonotype was detected a few times. CDR3 coding DNA: TGCGCCAGCAGTGAGTCGAAGGGACAGGCAACTAATGAAAAACTGTTTTTT. Its protein product is CASSESKGQATNEKLFF. V usage is TRBV10-1 and J usage is TRBJ1-4; 8 nucleotides match TRBD1. J gave up 0 bases and V 0 bases, and 3 bases lay outside the gene matches. This CDR3 spans 17 amino acids. Germline V gene data show CDR1 as WNHNN and CDR2 as SYGVQD (reference sequence).

There are many counts of this clonotype. The V call is TRBV6-1, the J call TRBJ1-5; a possible D gene is TRBD1 (5 bases). The CDR3 loop spans 14 amino acids. V dropped 7 bases and J dropped 4 bases, with 14 bases sitting between them. Germline CDR1 and CDR2: MNHNS and SASEGT. CDR3 in amino acids: CASTSMGGNQPQHF. CDR3 in DNA: TGTGCCAGCACATCGATGGGGGGGAATCAGCCCCAGCATTTT.

This clonotype was found a few times. The rearrangement uses TRBV20-1 and TRBJ1-5; 8 positions agree with TRBD1. The germline V gene encodes CDR1 DFQATT and CDR2 SNEGSKA (reference sequence). The CDR3 sequence is 14 residues long. V was clipped by 3 bases and J by 6 bases; unmatched bases: 7. The CDR3: CSASPGGSVQPQHF. The CDR3 nucleotides are TGCAGTGCTAGTCCAGGGGGCTCAGTTCAGCCCCAGCATTTT.

This chain joins TRBV15 and TRBJ1-1; D gene ambiguous. Germline assignment: CDR1 LNHNV and CDR2 YYDKDF (reference sequence). Trimming removed 0 bases from V and 1 base from J, with 3 bases in between. The CDR3 has 13 residues. For the CDR3, the DNA is TGTGCCACCAGCAGAGAGGGGAACACTGAAGCTTTCTTT. It is translated as CATSREGNTEAFF.

The V call is TRBV10-3, the J call TRBJ1-5, with D possibly matching TRBD1 (5 bases). Trimming stripped 8 bases from V and 0 bases from J, with 11 bases between. This CDR3 region has 14 residues. Germline CDR1 is ENHRY and CDR2 is SYGVKD. The CDR3 loop is CAISRQGSNQPQHF. The CDR3 DNA reads as TGTGCCATCTCCCGCCAGGGTAGCAATCAGCCCCAGCATTTT.

This clonotype was counted ten times or more. The chain has TRBV20-1 and TRBJ2-7; maybe TRBD2 (5 bases). CDR3 length: 16 amino acids. V dropped 0 bases and J dropped 2 bases, with 17 bases sitting between them. The V gene's germline CDR1 is DFQATT and CDR2 SNEGSKA (reference sequence). This chain's CDR3 is CSARDLEGTSTYEQYF. CDR3 nucleotides: TGCAGTGCTAGAGATTTAGAGGGCACATCTACCTACGAGCAGTACTTC.

The table lists this clonotype with a count of one. Being one base from a much bigger clone, this may be a read error. The rearrangement joins TRBV24-1 to TRBJ2-3, with TRBD2 matching 12 bases. The germline V gene encodes CDR1 KGHDR and CDR2 SFDVKD. CDR3 size: 16 residues. The CDR3: CATGDRLAGDTDTQYF. For the CDR3, the DNA is TGTGCCACCGGTGATCGACTAGCGGGGGACACAGATACGCAGTATTTT.

This clonotype was detected only a few times. The chain combines TRBV7-9 with TRBJ2-2, with 8 bases identical to TRBD2. V shed 5 bases and J 5 bases; nucleotides not matched to a gene: 10. The CDR3 is 16 residues long. From germline, CDR1 is SEHNR and CDR2 FQNEAQ (reference sequence). The CDR3 spells CASSRGTRKGTGELFF. CDR3 in DNA: TGTGCCAGCAGCCGTGGGACTAGAAAAGGGACCGGGGAGCTGTTTTTT.

This clonotype was seen at least ten times. V usage is TRBV6-1 and J usage is TRBJ2-7; D tentatively fits TRBD1 or TRBD2 (6 bases each). Trimming stripped 0 bases from V and 3 bases from J, with 15 bases between. CDR3 size: 16 residues. Germline CDR1 is MNHNS and CDR2 is SASEGT. The CDR3 protein is CASSEAPGATNYEQYF. For the CDR3, the DNA is TGTGCCAGCAGTGAAGCGCCGGGGGCCACGAACTACGAGCAGTACTTC.

This clonotype was detected ten times or more. The chain links TRBV20-1 to TRBJ2-6; D is possibly TRBD2 (7 bases). Trimming cost V 1 base and J 5 bases, with 12 bases left between them. The CDR3 has 15 amino acids. The germline V gene encodes CDR1 DFQATT and CDR2 SNEGSKA (reference sequence). CDR3 DNA: TGCAGTGCTAGAGGGGGGAGGGGGAGGGCCAACGTCCTGACTTTC. This gives the protein CSARGGRGRANVLTF.

In its sample, this clonotype was seen a few times. In DNA, the CDR3 is TGTGCCACCGCCTCACAGGGGATAGAACAACTGTTTTTT. This gives the protein CATASQGIEQLFF. V and J are TRBV15 and TRBJ1-4; 7 bases are shared with TRBD1. V shed 8 bases and J 12 bases; nucleotides not matched to a gene: 12. Germline lookup yields CDR1 LNHNV and CDR2 YYDKDF (reference sequence). The CDR3 runs to 13 residues.

This clonotype was found many times. The chain recombines TRBV5-1 with TRBJ1-1; no clear D gene. This CDR3 comprises 15 residues. Trimming removed 2 bases from V and 4 bases from J, with 15 bases in between. The germline CDR1 and CDR2 sequences are SGHRS and YFSETQ. CDR3 region: CASSLWTGESTEAFF. Here the CDR3 DNA reads TGCGCCAGCAGCTTATGGACGGGAGAGAGCACTGAAGCTTTCTTT.